This T cell receptor beta chain was documented in a study of OX40 agonist ivuxolimab in advanced cancers. Whole-study results and caveats: Partly responding patients at 0.1-3.0 mg/kg showed some of the smallest clonal expansion.

The germline CDR1 and CDR2 sequences are LNHNV and YYDKDF (reference sequence). There are 15 residues in the CDR3. Trimming took 1 base from V and 6 from J; bases not matched to a gene: 8. For this clone: Its antigen remains unidentified.

This table comes from immunoSEQ multiplex PCR, and its TCRdb copy is limited to in-frame clones, with some not included. The repertoire holds approximately 21,000 clones, with more than 65% as singletons. This sequence joins TRBV15 and TRBJ2-5, with TRBD1 matching over 7 bases. Sequencing used CD4+ or CD8+ T cells sorted from blood, obtained in a trial of the OX40 agonist ivuxolimab. The receptor was isolated from an adult with an advanced solid tumor such as melanoma, head and neck, liver or kidney cancer. The CDR3 bases are TGTGCCACCAGCAGAGCCCCGGCGACAGGGCAGACCCAGTACTTC. Translation gives CATSRAPATGQTQYF.